Listed below are T cell receptor beta chains from one sample, sequenced in a study of blood T cell repertoires in COVID-19. Profiling relied on immunoSEQ multiplex PCR, and the TCRdb table lists in-frame clones only, not all of them. This sample carries 100,000 or so clones, roughly 80% of them seen once, and the ten largest clones take approximately 15%. Sequenced sample: peripheral blood. All receptors derive from a woman at least 80 years old with acute or convalescent COVID-19. The CDR3 runs from the conserved cysteine through the conserved F or W. A D gene is named only where the DNA matches it firmly. Rows give clone size only sometimes, using once, few, many, or a class for an expanded clone.

J gene,D gene,V gene,clone size,CDR3 protein,CDR3 DNA
TRBJ1-5,-,TRBV6-1,once,CASSESWAQPQHF,TGTGCCAGCAGTGAAAGCTGGGCCCAGCCCCAGCATTTT
TRBJ2-2,-,TRBV6-4,-,CASSDSLDTGELFF,TGTGCCAGCAGTGACTCACTAGACACCGGGGAGCTGTTTTTT
TRBJ1-1,-,TRBV13,-,CASSPGRGATTEAFF,TGTGCCAGCAGTCCGGGGCGGGGGGCGACCACTGAAGCTTTCTTT
TRBJ2-1,TRBD2,TRBV4-3,-,CASSQDRAGGPSEQFF,TGCGCCAGCAGCCAAGATAGAGCGGGAGGGCCCTCGGAGCAGTTCTTC
TRBJ2-3,-,TRBV10-2,-,CATGGSTDTQYF,TGCGCCACCGGCGGGAGCACAGATACGCAGTATTTT
TRBJ2-1,-,TRBV21-1,once,CASSLRDRGTDEQFF,TGTGCCAGCAGCTTGCGGGACAGGGGGACCGATGAGCAGTTCTTC
TRBJ2-3,-,TRBV6-5,-,CASRPQGWGTDTQYF,TGTGCCAGCAGACCACAGGGTTGGGGCACAGATACGCAGTATTTT
TRBJ2-2,-,TRBV6-1,-,CASSERTGELFF,TGTGCCAGCAGTGAAAGGACAGGGGAGCTGTTTTTT
TRBJ1-2,-,TRBV18,few,CASSPPLTGGLGYGYTF,TGTGCCAGCTCACCACCGTTGACGGGGGGCCTTGGATATGGCTACACCTTC
TRBJ1-1,-,TRBV18,-,CASSPRLTAEAFF,TGTGCCAGCTCACCACGACTGACAGCTGAAGCTTTCTTT
TRBJ2-3,TRBD2,TRBV28,-,CASSLTLAGVTDTQYF,TGTGCCAGCAGTTTGACCTTAGCGGGAGTAACAGATACGCAGTATTTT
TRBJ1-2,-,TRBV5-1,few,CASSYGQPGDYGYTF,TGCGCCAGCAGCTACGGACAGCCAGGGGACTATGGCTACACCTTC
TRBJ1-2,-,TRBV3-1/TRBV3-2,-,CASSQAAWGDSYTF,TGTGCCAGCAGCCAAGCGGCGTGGGGGGATAGCTACACCTTC
TRBJ1-1,-,TRBV2,-,CASCVNTEAFF,TGTGCCAGTTGCGTGAACACTGAAGCTTTCTTT
TRBJ2-7,TRBD1,TRBV2,-,CASRTYRGLYEQYF,TGTGCCAGCAGGACCTACAGGGGTCTCTACGAGCAGTACTTC
TRBJ2-7,TRBD1,TRBV5-4,-,CASSRDRGRHEQYF,TGTGCCAGCAGCCGGGACAGGGGGCGACACGAGCAGTACTTC
TRBJ2-1,TRBD2,TRBV15,-,CATSSLLAGESNEQFF,TGTGCCACCAGCAGTCTCCTAGCGGGAGAGTCTAATGAGCAGTTCTTC
TRBJ1-5,-,TRBV7-8,-,CASSLGGGYNQPQHF,TGTGCCAGCAGCCTGGGGGGAGGTTACAATCAGCCCCAGCATTTT
TRBJ1-5,-,TRBV5-1,-,CASSLGTGVAQPQHF,TGCGCCAGCAGCTTGGGTACAGGTGTGGCACAGCCCCAGCATTTT
TRBJ2-2,TRBD1,TRBV27,-,CASRQTGTSTGELFF,TGTGCCAGCAGGCAGACAGGGACCAGCACCGGGGAGCTGTTTTTT
TRBJ2-7,-,TRBV3-1/TRBV3-2,many,CASSQGYSGVYEQYF,TGTGCCAGCAGCCAAGGGTATAGCGGAGTTTACGAGCAGTACTTC
TRBJ1-5,-,TRBV13,-,CASSLAGRGSNQPQHF,TGTGCCAGCAGCTTAGCTGGCAGGGGAAGCAATCAGCCCCAGCATTTT
TRBJ1-3,TRBD1,TRBV6-6,-,CASRETGGKDTIYF,TGTGCCAGCAGAGAGACAGGGGGCAAAGACACCATATATTTT
TRBJ2-2,-,TRBV7-6,-,CASSKGRGPNTGELFF,TGTGCCAGCAGCAAAGGGCGGGGGCCGAACACCGGGGAGCTGTTTTTT
TRBJ1-3,TRBD1,TRBV2,-,CASSFDRASGNTIYF,TGTGCCAGCAGCTTCGACAGGGCCTCTGGAAACACCATATATTTT
TRBJ1-2,TRBD1,TRBV14,-,CASSQVVGNRGNGYTF,TGTGCCAGCAGCCAAGTGGTCGGTAACAGGGGGAATGGCTACACCTTC
TRBJ2-7,-,TRBV6-2/TRBV6-3,-,CASSSQGSYEQYF,TGTGCCAGCAGCTCCCAGGGTTCCTACGAGCAGTACTTC
TRBJ2-1,TRBD2,TRBV24-1,-,CATGRGDGQFF,TGTGCCACCGGGAGGGGCGATGGGCAGTTCTTC
TRBJ1-1,TRBD1,TRBV2,once,CASRTGNTENTEAFF,TGTGCCAGCAGGACAGGGAACACCGAGAACACTGAAGCTTTCTTT
TRBJ2-2,-,TRBV3-1/TRBV3-2,-,CASSQDGSGGGELFF,TGTGCCAGCAGCCAAGATGGTAGCGGTGGCGGGGAGCTGTTTTTT
TRBJ1-2,TRBD1,TRBV5-1,few,CASSPTPRDRAITNYGYTF,TGCGCCAGCAGCCCAACCCCCCGGGACAGGGCTATAACTAACTATGGCTACACCTTC
TRBJ1-5,-,TRBV5-5,-,CASSFSGGLGQPQHF,TGTGCCAGCAGCTTCTCCGGGGGTCTCGGGCAGCCCCAGCATTTT
TRBJ1-1,-,TRBV28,-,CATREGVEAFF,TGTGCCACCAGGGAAGGGGTTGAAGCTTTCTTT
TRBJ1-6,-,TRBV5-1,once,CASSLDRANSPLHF,TGCGCCAGCAGCTTGGACAGGGCAAATTCACCCCTCCACTTT
TRBJ1-1,-,TRBV10-3,-,CATRNTEAFF,TGTGCCACCCGGAACACTGAAGCTTTCTTT